This TCR beta chain appears in the sequencing data of a study of T-cell reconstitution after alpha-beta-depleted transplantation in children. Notes on the study in general: Hyperexpanded clones declined; after one year, newly produced T cells mostly supplied diversity.

In regard to this clonotype: Its antigen is not identified.

The authors prepared the TCRbeta library with unique molecular identifiers. TCRdb re-derived calls from the PCR reads in MiXCR, one entry per CDR3 protein. Of some 600,000 distinct CDR3 sequences in the sample, roughly 13% are singletons; the top ten hold 2% to 2.5%. The CDR3 spans 16 residues. Per germline, CDR1 LGHNA and CDR2 YSLEER. Germline trimming cut 1 base from V and 2 bases from J; bases unmatched to any gene: 5. Sequenced material: PBMCs, mostly from graft donor cells, taken 360 days after TCRalphabeta/CD19-depleted stem cell transplant. The chain recombines TRBV4-3 with TRBJ2-7; 10 bases are a match to TRBD1. This TCR was recovered from a male patient younger than 18 who had a stem cell transplant for acute myeloid leukemia, so the T cells may come from the graft donor. This CDR3 is CASSQVGQGGPYEQYF. The CDR3 DNA reads TGCGCCAGCAGCCAAGTAGGACAGGGGGGACCCTACGAGCAGTACTTC.